These T cell receptor beta chains were read from a single sample in a study of blood T cell repertoires in COVID-19. Sequencing was performed with immunoSEQ multiplex PCR; in TCRdb, only in-frame clones are kept and a portion is missing. The table lists about 280,000 clones, about 90% of them singletons. Sequenced: peripheral blood. All receptors derive from a woman aged 25 to 39 who had recovered from COVID-19. Both conserved end residues are part of each CDR3. D genes are given only for firm matches. Size tells how often a clone was seen (once, few, many) or the class of an expanded clone, and some rows leave it out.

D gene,V gene,clone size,J gene,CDR3 length,CDR3 protein,CDR3 DNA
TRBD1,TRBV18,NA,TRBJ2-7,15,CASSPTGGDPYEQYF,TGTGCCAGCTCACCGACAGGGGGCGACCCCTACGAGCAGTACTTC
NA,TRBV5-1,NA,TRBJ2-5,13,CASSYRVEETQYF,TGCGCCAGCAGCTACAGGGTGGAAGAGACCCAGTACTTC
TRBD2,TRBV5-4,few,TRBJ2-5,17,CASSHGTSGTIRETQYF,TGTGCCAGCAGCCACGGGACTAGCGGGACAATTAGAGAGACCCAGTACTTC
TRBD2,TRBV4-3,NA,TRBJ2-3,16,CASSQETGGSTDTQYF,TGCGCCAGCAGCCAAGAGACGGGAGGTAGCACAGATACGCAGTATTTT
NA,TRBV6-2/TRBV6-3,NA,TRBJ2-7,11,CASSQANEQYF,TGTGCCAGCAGTCAGGCGAACGAGCAGTACTTC
NA,TRBV29-1,NA,TRBJ1-1,11,CSVDLAGRAFF,TGCAGCGTTGATCTGGCAGGGCGAGCTTTCTTT
TRBD1,TRBV15,NA,TRBJ2-1,15,CATSQLGQGDNEQFF,TGTGCCACCAGCCAACTCGGACAGGGCGACAATGAGCAGTTCTTC
TRBD1,TRBV6-2/TRBV6-3,NA,TRBJ2-5,11,CASSTGGTQYF,TGTGCCAGCAGTACAGGGGGGACCCAGTACTTC
NA,TRBV13,NA,TRBJ2-7,15,CASSLSGAGLYEQYF,TGTGCCAGCAGCTTATCAGGTGCGGGGCTTTACGAGCAGTACTTC
NA,TRBV4-1,NA,TRBJ1-1,16,CASSQEKRQSRTEAFF,TGCGCCAGCAGCCAAGAAAAGCGGCAGTCACGCACTGAAGCTTTCTTT
NA,TRBV6-5,NA,TRBJ1-5,11,CASTNVQPQHF,TGTGCCAGCACTAACGTACAGCCCCAGCATTTT
NA,TRBV6-6,NA,TRBJ2-1,14,CASSFGRTYNEQFF,TGTGCCAGCAGTTTTGGCAGAACCTACAATGAGCAGTTCTTC
NA,TRBV5-6,NA,TRBJ1-6,16,CASSLEVSGVGSPLHF,TGTGCCAGCAGCTTAGAAGTTTCAGGGGTGGGTTCACCCCTCCACTTT
TRBD2,TRBV7-9,NA,TRBJ2-2,14,CASGTSTNTGELFF,TGTGCCAGCGGGACTAGTACGAACACCGGGGAGCTGTTTTTT
NA,TRBV7-9,NA,TRBJ2-7,15,CASSLLSQGFYEQYF,TGTGCCAGCAGCTTATTATCCCAGGGGTTTTACGAGCAGTACTTC
NA,TRBV5-1,few,TRBJ1-1,13,CASSLGRDTEAFF,TGCGCCAGCAGCTTGGGACGGGACACTGAAGCTTTCTTT
NA,TRBV7-2,NA,TRBJ2-3,14,CASSAPPGLDTQYF,TGTGCCAGCAGCGCGCCCCCGGGGTTAGATACGCAGTATTTT
TRBD2,TRBV4-3,few,TRBJ2-3,15,CASSQEGTSVATQYF,TGCGCCAGCAGCCAAGAAGGGACTAGCGTGGCCACGCAGTATTTT
NA,TRBV24-1,NA,TRBJ2-3,14,CATSPTGSADTQYF,TGTGCCACCAGTCCCACAGGGTCGGCAGATACGCAGTATTTT
NA,TRBV5-5,NA,TRBJ2-5,15,CASSFPAGSQETQYF,TGTGCCAGCAGCTTCCCCGCAGGGTCCCAAGAGACCCAGTACTTC
TRBD2,TRBV4-2,many,TRBJ2-5,16,CASSQEAGVGRETQYF,TGTGCCAGCAGCCAAGAGGCGGGGGTGGGTAGGGAGACCCAGTACTTC
NA,TRBV19,few,TRBJ1-5,14,CAMRGGISNQPQHF,TGTGCCATGAGGGGAGGAATTAGCAATCAGCCCCAGCATTTT
NA,TRBV19,NA,TRBJ1-1,13,CASSDTANTEAFF,TGTGCCAGCTCGGACACCGCGAACACTGAAGCTTTCTTT
NA,TRBV5-1,NA,TRBJ2-1,15,CASSLGLSSYNEQFF,TGCGCCAGCAGCTTGGGACTCAGCTCCTACAATGAGCAGTTCTTC
NA,TRBV10-2,NA,TRBJ1-4,12,CASSEPREKLFF,TGCGCCAGCAGTGAGCCCCGTGAAAAACTGTTTTTT
TRBD2,TRBV19,few,TRBJ2-7,16,CARIAIEAGGPLVQYF,TGTGCCAGGATTGCTATTGAGGCGGGAGGGCCTTTAGTGCAGTACTTC
NA,TRBV25-1,NA,TRBJ2-4,14,CASSEPGAKNIQYF,TGTGCCAGCAGTGAACCAGGAGCCAAAAACATTCAGTACTTC
TRBD2,TRBV19,few,TRBJ2-1,15,CASGTSGTTYNEQFF,TGTGCCAGCGGGACTAGCGGGACAACCTACAATGAGCAGTTCTTC
TRBD2,TRBV19,NA,TRBJ2-3,18,CASSIDRWSGGVTDTQYF,TGTGCCAGTAGTATAGATCGGTGGTCGGGAGGTGTCACAGATACGCAGTATTTT
NA,TRBV24-1,NA,TRBJ2-7,12,CATSDSNYEQYF,TGTGCCACCAGCGACAGTAACTACGAGCAGTACTTC
TRBD1,TRBV4-2,NA,TRBJ2-7,15,CASSQVEQGSYEQYF,TGTGCCAGCAGCCAAGTGGAACAGGGGTCCTACGAGCAGTACTTC